Each of the 21 T cell receptor beta chains below was sequenced from the same sample in a study of T cell responses to AZD1222 COVID-19 vaccine. Profiling relied on immunoSEQ multiplex PCR, and the TCRdb table lists in-frame clones only, not all of them. The sample shows approximately 120,000 clones, about 87% of them seen only once. The sequencing used peripheral blood, collected on day 0 of AZD1222 vaccination. These receptors all stem from an adult in good health.

The rearrangement links TRBV7-8 to TRBJ1-5; 8 nucleotides match TRBD1. The CDR3 length is 15 residues. V trimming: 1 base; J trimming: 2 bases; junction bases outside the gene matches: 1. Germline V gene data show CDR1 as SGHVS and CDR2 as FQNEAQ. The CDR3 DNA reads TGTGCCAGCAGCTTAGAGACAGGGGGCAATCAGCCCCAGCATTTT. Translated: CASSLETGGNQPQHF.

The chain has TRBV29-1 and TRBJ2-2, with D perhaps matching TRBD2 (6 bases). V lost 7 bases, J lost 4 bases, and 13 bases lay in between. Germline V gene sequence: CDR1 SQVTM, CDR2 ANQGSEA. This CDR3 comprises 13 residues. The CDR3 loop is CSAGLRGTGELFF. DNA of the CDR3: TGCAGCGCGGGACTGAGGGGCACCGGGGAGCTGTTTTTT.

V usage is TRBV11-2 and J usage is TRBJ2-2; 7 nucleotides agree with TRBD2. V gave up 5 bases and J gave up 0 bases; unmatched junction bases: 6. Germline CDR1 and CDR2: SGHAT and FQNNGV. The CDR3 extends over 16 amino acids. The CDR3 spells CASSHRLAANTGELFF. DNA for the CDR3: TGTGCCAGCAGCCATAGACTAGCTGCGAACACCGGGGAGCTGTTTTTT.

The sample holds one count of this clone. The V gene is TRBV19, the J gene TRBJ1-1; 8 nucleotides line up with TRBD1. Germline loops: CDR1 LNHDA, CDR2 SQIVND (reference sequence). The CDR3 is made up of 13 amino acids. Unmatched junction bases numbered 7, after V lost 7 bases and J lost 6 bases. The CDR3 is CASTEGQEAEAFF. The CDR3 nucleotides are TGTGCCAGTACCGAGGGACAGGAGGCTGAAGCTTTCTTT.

The CDR3 DNA follows: TGTGCCAGCAGCGAGGGAGGGGCGGGACAGCCCCAGCATTTT. Protein: CASSEGGAGQPQHF. V usage is TRBV9 and J usage is TRBJ1-5, with a tentative D call TRBD1 (5 bases). Germline V gene data show CDR1 as SGDLS and CDR2 as YYNGEE. V was shortened by 3 bases and J by 7 bases, with 14 bases between the two germline ends. This CDR3 has 14 residues.

The CDR3 region is CASSTGTGAYNEQFF. The CDR3 DNA sequence: TGTGCCAGCAGCACCGGGACAGGGGCTTACAATGAGCAGTTCTTC. This rearrangement joins TRBV11-2 to TRBJ2-1; 10 bases align to TRBD1. V gave up 5 bases and J gave up 4 bases; unmatched junction bases: 5. Germline assignment: CDR1 SGHAT and CDR2 FQNNGV. The CDR3 length is 15 residues. Based on the CDR3 plus reference TRBV11-2 and TRBJ2-1, the full variable domain is EAGVAQSPRYKIIEKRQSVAFWCNPISGHATLYWYQQILGQGPKLLIQFQNNGVVDDSQLPKDRFSAERLKGVDSTLKIQPAKLEDSAVYLCASSTGTGAYNEQFFGPGTRLTVL.

V is TRBV28 and J is TRBJ1-6; D not resolved. Per germline, CDR1 MDHEN and CDR2 SYDVKM. Trimming removed 6 bases at V and 8 bases at J, with 14 bases between. The CDR3 contains 14 residues. In nucleotides, the CDR3 is TGTGCCAGCAGACCCGACGGACGGCATTCACCCCTCCACTTT. Protein product: CASRPDGRHSPLHF.

V is TRBV2 and J is TRBJ1-5, with D possibly being TRBD1 (6 bases). V dropped 2 bases and J dropped 6 bases, with 11 bases sitting between them. Germline lookup yields CDR1 SNHLY and CDR2 FYNNEI. The CDR3 covers 14 residues. CDR3: CASSEFRGGQPQHF. Written as DNA, the CDR3 is TGTGCCAGCAGTGAATTCAGGGGAGGTCAGCCCCAGCATTTT.

CDR3 region: CASSSHRDISYEQYF. Here the CDR3 DNA reads TGTGCCAGCAGCTCACACCGGGACATATCCTACGAGCAGTACTTC. V usage is TRBV7-3 and J usage is TRBJ2-7; a possible D gene is TRBD1 (6 bases). Germline CDR1 SGHTA, CDR2 FQGTGA. The CDR3 has 15 amino acids. The V and J ends lost 4 bases and 1 base respectively, with 14 bases between them.

The genes are TRBV7-2 and TRBJ2-7; perhaps TRBD2 as D (5 bases). The V gene's germline CDR1 is SGHTA and CDR2 FQGNSA. The CDR3 totals 16 residues. V lost 4 bases, J lost 3 bases, and 19 bases lay in between. CDR3 DNA: TGTGCCAGCAGCTCCCAAGCGAGCGGAGGTCTCTACGAGCAGTACTTC. It is translated as CASSSQASGGLYEQYF.

The chain is built from TRBV18 and TRBJ2-7, with a possible D match to TRBD1 (5 bases). This CDR3 has 15 amino acids. V lost 6 bases and J 0 bases, leaving 15 bases between the germline ends. Germline CDR1 is KGHSH and CDR2 is LQKENI. CDR3 bases: TGTGCCAGCTCTCAGGGTTCAGACAGCTCCTACGAGCAGTACTTC. It codes for CASSQGSDSSYEQYF.

J is TRBJ1-2 and V is TRBV5-6; D may be TRBD1 (5 bases). The CDR3 extends over 14 amino acids. CDR1 SGHDT and CDR2 YYEEEE come from the germline V gene. The V end was cut by 4 bases, the J end by 5 bases, with 15 bases between. The CDR3 coding sequence is TGTGCCAGCAGCCACGTCGGGGACCCGTATGGCTACACCTTC. Residues: CASSHVGDPYGYTF.

The chain couples TRBV6-2 or TRBV6-3 to TRBJ2-1; 9 bases are a match to TRBD2. This CDR3 is 17 amino acids long. Per germline, CDR1 MNHEY and CDR2 SVGEGT. V lost 0 bases and J lost 4; bases outside the gene matches: 7. CDR3 bases: TGTGCCAGCAGTTACTCGATAGGTCTAGCGGGGTACAATGAGCAGTTCTTC. As protein: CASSYSIGLAGYNEQFF.

In its sample, this clone was seen many times. The V and J genes are TRBV5-1 and TRBJ2-7; 7 nucleotides match TRBD1. V trimming: 7 bases; J trimming: 1 base; junction bases outside the gene matches: 8. The CDR3 covers 14 residues. Per germline, CDR1 SGHRS and CDR2 YFSETQ. The CDR3 loop reads CASSGQLNSYEQYF. The CDR3 bases are TGCGCCAGCTCGGGACAGTTAAATTCCTACGAGCAGTACTTC.

The V call is TRBV15, the J call TRBJ1-1, with TRBD1 as a possible D gene (5 bases). The CDR3 totals 15 residues. Germline V gene lookup returns CDR1 LNHNV and CDR2 YYDKDF (reference sequence). With 0 bases removed from V and 3 bases from J, the gap between germline ends came to 11 bases. CDR3 in amino acids: CATSRDFGGDTEAFF. The CDR3 DNA reads as TGTGCCACCAGCAGAGATTTTGGGGGGGACACTGAAGCTTTCTTT.

The V gene is TRBV5-6, the J gene TRBJ1-2; maybe TRBD1 (5 bases). Germline V gene sequence: CDR1 SGHDT, CDR2 YYEEEE. V lost 5 bases, J lost 8 bases, and 16 bases lay in between. There are 13 residues in the CDR3. DNA for the CDR3: TGTGCCAGCAGGGGCAGGGACGCGATCGGCTACACCTTC. It specifies CASRGRDAIGYTF.

V is TRBV12-5 and J is TRBJ2-5, with 10 bases aligning to TRBD2. CDR3 length: 13 residues. Germline V lookup: CDR1 LGHNT, CDR2 FRNRAP. Trimming at V came to 6 bases and at J to 7 bases, leaving 5 bases not matched to a gene. This CDR3 is CASGPSGSGTQYF. The CDR3 nucleotides are TGTGCTAGTGGCCCTAGCGGGAGCGGGACCCAGTACTTC.

The V and J genes are TRBV24-1 and TRBJ1-2, with a tentative D call TRBD1 (6 bases). Trimming took off 2 bases at V and 3 bases at J, with 9 bases between the two ends. CDR3 length: 14 amino acids. CDR1 is KGHDR, CDR2 SFDVKD, per germline. For the CDR3, the DNA is TGTGCCACCAGTGATTACAGGGTGGACTATGGCTACACCTTC. Translated, it gives CATSDYRVDYGYTF.

The chain employs TRBV30 and TRBJ1-3; no clear D gene. Trimming left V 0 bases short and J 1 base short, with 10 bases between. The germline CDR1 and CDR2 sequences are GTSNPN and SVGIG (reference sequence). This CDR3 has 15 amino acids. DNA of the CDR3: TGTGCCTGGAGTGTACCCTGGGGATCTGGAAACACCATATATTTT. Its translation is CAWSVPWGSGNTIYF.

This chain connects TRBV7-3 to TRBJ2-1, with TRBD1 identical over 8 bases. Germline V lookup: CDR1 SGHTA, CDR2 FQGTGA. The CDR3 length is 14 residues. With V trimmed by 5 bases and J by 5 bases, 5 bases remained unmatched. The DNA for the CDR3 is TGTGCCAGCAGCACAGGGGGACTTAACAATGAGCAGTTCTTC. This codes for CASSTGGLNNEQFF.

The chain carries TRBV25-1 and TRBJ1-3; 7 positions match TRBD1. This CDR3 contains 15 residues. V shed 1 base, J shed 4 bases, and the junction held 4 bases outside the gene matches. Germline V gene lookup returns CDR1 MGHDK and CDR2 SYGVNS. In DNA, the CDR3 is TGTGCCAGCAGTGAATCCCGACAGGGAGGAAACACCATATATTTT. Translating it yields CASSESRQGGNTIYF.